This section outlines one T cell receptor (beta chain) sequence together with its context. Antigen: not known. This entry is derived from a study of PD-1 blockade in classical Hodgkin lymphoma. The study, taken as a whole, reports: Why the repertoires differ is still unclear, perhaps disease activity or prior therapy. Complete responders had baseline diversity similar to newly diagnosed patients.

All patients relapsed after autologous stem cell transplantation, and brentuximab vedotin exposure varied. Sequenced by immunoSEQ multiplex PCR; TCRdb stores in-frame clones only, minus some. The sample includes just under 100,000 clones, roughly 83% of them seen just once. Germline CDR1 reads SGHDT; CDR2 reads YYEEEE. The CDR3 is 15 amino acids. V dropped 4 bases and J dropped 0 bases, with 14 bases sitting between them. Sequenced here: peripheral blood mononuclear cells (PBMCs), sampled at baseline. The chain combines TRBV5-6 with TRBJ2-7, with D perhaps TRBD2 (5 bases). The origin of this receptor is a human donor with classical Hodgkin lymphoma. The CDR3 sequence is CASSAGPRGSYEQYF. Here the CDR3 DNA reads TGTGCCAGCAGCGCGGGTCCTCGCGGCTCCTACGAGCAGTACTTC.